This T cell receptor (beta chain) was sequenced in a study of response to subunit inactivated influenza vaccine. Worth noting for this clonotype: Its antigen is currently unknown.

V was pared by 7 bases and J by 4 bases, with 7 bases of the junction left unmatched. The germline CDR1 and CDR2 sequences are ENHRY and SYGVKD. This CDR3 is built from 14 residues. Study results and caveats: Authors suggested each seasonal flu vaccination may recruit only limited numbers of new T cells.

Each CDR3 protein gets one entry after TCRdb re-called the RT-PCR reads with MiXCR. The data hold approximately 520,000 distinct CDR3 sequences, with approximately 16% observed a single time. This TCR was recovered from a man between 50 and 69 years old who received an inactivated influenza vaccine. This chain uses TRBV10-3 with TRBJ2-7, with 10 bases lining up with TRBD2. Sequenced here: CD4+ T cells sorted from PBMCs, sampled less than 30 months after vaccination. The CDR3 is CAIKSGRGGYEQYF. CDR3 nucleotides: TGTGCCATCAAGAGCGGGAGGGGAGGGTACGAGCAGTACTTC.